The rows below give T cell receptor beta chains drawn from one sample of a study of blood T cell repertoires in COVID-19. The repertoire was sequenced with immunoSEQ multiplex PCR; TCRdb's copy has only in-frame clones and lacks some. The sample holds about 75,000 clones, 88% seen once. Sequenced material: peripheral blood. The source of these receptors is a human donor in a cohort sampled during active COVID-19. CDR3s include the opening cysteine and the closing phenylalanine or tryptophan. The D gene is left open where the match is weak. Clone size is stated in some rows and not others, as once, few, many or a class when expanded.

j_call d_call v_call clone_size cdr3_nt cdr3_aa
TRBJ2-5 - TRBV6-5 - TGTGCCAGCAGGTCCCCAGGGTTAGAGACCCAGTACTTC CASRSPGLETQYF
TRBJ2-1 TRBD1 TRBV11-2 - TGTGCCAGCAGCTTACTCGGACAGGTCCTTATCTACAATGAGCAGTTCTTC CASSLLGQVLIYNEQFF
TRBJ1-5 - TRBV2 - TGTGCCAGCACAGTAGGGGAAAAGGGGCCCCAGCATTTT CASTVGEKGPQHF
TRBJ1-1 - TRBV7-3 - TGTGCCAGCAGTTCTACAGGAAAGAACACTGAAGCTTTCTTT CASSSTGKNTEAFF
TRBJ1-3 - TRBV10-1 - TGCGCCAGCAGTGAGCTGAAAAGGGGGTTCGGAAACACCATATATTTT CASSELKRGFGNTIYF
TRBJ2-3 TRBD2 TRBV5-1 - TGCGCCAGCAGCTGGGGAGCGGGGGGCACAGATACGCAGTATTTT CASSWGAGGTDTQYF
TRBJ2-2 - TRBV27 - TGTGCCAGCAGTTTTCGCGGACAGTCCTACACCGGGGAGCTGTTTTTT CASSFRGQSYTGELFF
TRBJ1-5 - TRBV6-6 - TGTGCCAGCAGCCCCAACCCGGGCAATCAGCCCCAGCATTTT CASSPNPGNQPQHF
TRBJ2-6 - TRBV7-8 - TGTGCCAGCAGCTTAGGTAGGGGTCGGTCTGGGGCCAACGTCCTGACTTTC CASSLGRGRSGANVLTF
TRBJ2-1 - TRBV2 - TGTGCCAGCAGTGAAATGAGGGCCTCCTACAATGAGCAGTTCTTC CASSEMRASYNEQFF
TRBJ1-4 - TRBV6-6 - TGTGCCAGCAGAGAGGCAGGACAGCAGAATGAAAAACTGTTTTTT CASREAGQQNEKLFF
TRBJ2-1 TRBD2 TRBV6-5 few TGTGCCAGCAGACCTTCTAGCGGGAGTTTCTCCGAGCAGTTCTTC CASRPSSGSFSEQFF
TRBJ2-2 TRBD1 TRBV6-2/TRBV6-3 once TGTGCCAGCAGTAGGACAGGGTTCGGGGAGCTGTTTTTT CASSRTGFGELFF
TRBJ2-2 TRBD2 TRBV6-2/TRBV6-3 - TGTGCCAGCAGTCAGACTAGCGGGGCCGGGGAGCTGTTTTTT CASSQTSGAGELFF
TRBJ2-7 - TRBV12-3/TRBV12-4 - TGTGCCAGCAGTTTCGGGGTTGAGCAGTACTTC CASSFGVEQYF
TRBJ2-3 - TRBV5-1 - TGCGCCAGCAGCATAGGGGAACACACAGATACGCAGTATTTT CASSIGEHTDTQYF
TRBJ1-1 - TRBV6-5 - TGTGCCAGCAGCTCGCGGGGGAACACTGAAGCTTTCTTT CASSSRGNTEAFF
TRBJ1-1 - TRBV5-1 - TGCGCCAGCAGCCCGCAGACAGTGAACACTGAAGCTTTCTTT CASSPQTVNTEAFF
TRBJ2-3 - TRBV10-1 - TGCGCCAGCAGTCCGACTACAGGGAGCACAGATACGCAGTATTTT CASSPTTGSTDTQYF
TRBJ1-3 TRBD1 TRBV19 - TGTGCCAGTAGTATAGATCGGGACAGAGCCTCTGGAAACACCATATATTTT CASSIDRDRASGNTIYF
TRBJ2-6 TRBD1 TRBV5-3 - TGTGCCAGAAGCTTGGGCTCCGACAGGGCTCCAATTGGGGCCAACGTCCTGACTTTC CARSLGSDRAPIGANVLTF
TRBJ2-1 - TRBV7-8 - TGTGCCAGCAGCTTAGCGCAGGGCTCCTACAATGAGCAGTTCTTC CASSLAQGSYNEQFF
TRBJ2-7 - TRBV10-3 - TGTGCCATCAGTGAGGGATTGGGAGCCTACGAGCAGTACTTC CAISEGLGAYEQYF
TRBJ2-7 - TRBV19 once TGTGCCAGTAGTATGGCCGACTCCTACGAGCAGTACTTC CASSMADSYEQYF
TRBJ1-4 - TRBV5-1 - TGCGCCAGCAGCTTGTCAGGGTTGGAGAATGAAAAACTGTTTTTT CASSLSGLENEKLFF
TRBJ1-1 - TRBV20-1 - TGCAGTGCTAGTTTCCTAAACACAGGAGCTAGAGCGGCTTTCTTT CSASFLNTGARAAFF
TRBJ2-2 - TRBV9 - TGTGCCAGCAGCGTAGGGGCTAGCCGGGACACCGGGGAGCTGTTTTTT CASSVGASRDTGELFF
TRBJ2-5 TRBD2 TRBV3-1/TRBV3-2 once TGTGCCAGCAGCCCCCTGGGACTAGCCCAAGAGACCCAGTACTTC CASSPLGLAQETQYF
TRBJ2-1 TRBD1 TRBV19 - TGTGCCAGTAGTATTAGAGACAGGGAGAAGGGCAATGAGCAGTTCTTC CASSIRDREKGNEQFF
TRBJ2-5 TRBD1 TRBV5-4 - TGTGCCAGCATGGGACAGGGTGGGGAGACCCAGTACTTC CASMGQGGETQYF
TRBJ1-4 - TRBV7-6 - TGTGCCAGCAGCTTAGGTCAGGGTGCAACTAATGAAAAACTGTTTTTT CASSLGQGATNEKLFF
TRBJ1-3 - TRBV2 - TGTGCCAGCAGTGAAGGACAAAGCATTACTGGAAACACCATATATTTT CASSEGQSITGNTIYF
TRBJ1-3 - TRBV7-9 - TGTGCCAGCAGCCCCAAGCCAAGGAACTATTTAATCGGAAACACCATATATTTT CASSPKPRNYLIGNTIYF
TRBJ2-3 TRBD2 TRBV7-8 - TGTGCCAGCAGCTTAGAGGGGGGCACTACTAGCGGGGCTAGCACAGATACGCAGTATTTT CASSLEGGTTSGASTDTQYF
TRBJ2-5 TRBD2 TRBV6-5 - TGTGCCAGCGTGGGACTAGCGCATCAAGAGACCCAGTACTTC CASVGLAHQETQYF
TRBJ2-3 TRBD1 TRBV28 - TGTGCCAGCAGTTCTCCGGGACAGGGGCGGGATACGCAGTATTTT CASSSPGQGRDTQYF
TRBJ1-4 TRBD1 TRBV11-2 once TGTGCCAGCAGCGTACCGGGACAGGGGATCGAAAAACTGTTTTTT CASSVPGQGIEKLFF
TRBJ1-1 TRBD1 TRBV4-1 - TGCGCCAGCAGCCCCGTCGGGACAGGGAAGGTTAACACTGAAGCTTTCTTT CASSPVGTGKVNTEAFF
TRBJ2-3 TRBD2 TRBV5-1 once TGCGCCAGCAGCCAAGGGACTAGCAAAGATACGCAGTATTTT CASSQGTSKDTQYF
TRBJ2-5 - TRBV5-1 - TGCGCCAGCAGCTTGAGGGGGGGAGAGACCCAGTACTTC CASSLRGGETQYF
TRBJ2-4 - TRBV19 - TGTGCCAGTAGTATATCCCGGGAGCAAAACATTCAGTACTTC CASSISREQNIQYF
TRBJ2-3 TRBD2 TRBV7-8 - TGTGCCAGCAGCTCGCTAGCGGGAATTTACACAGATACGCAGTATTTT CASSSLAGIYTDTQYF
TRBJ2-1 TRBD2 TRBV7-9 - TGTGCCAGCAGCTTTGGGACTAAGGATGAGCAGTTCTTC CASSFGTKDEQFF
TRBJ2-7 - TRBV7-2 few TGTGCCAGCAGCCCGAATGGACTGGCCTACGAGCAGTACTTC CASSPNGLAYEQYF
TRBJ2-5 TRBD2 TRBV18 - TGTGCCAGCTCACCTCGGGGGGAAGAGACCCAGTACTTC CASSPRGEETQYF
TRBJ2-2 - TRBV2 - TGTGCCAGCAGACAGGCGGACACGAACACCGGGGAGCTGTTTTTT CASRQADTNTGELFF
TRBJ2-7 - TRBV18 few TGTGCCAGCTCGAGAAGTCGGGAACTCGACGAGCAGTACTTC CASSRSRELDEQYF
TRBJ1-5 - TRBV19 - TGTGCCACTATGCAGGGAAATCAGCCCCAGCATTTT CATMQGNQPQHF
TRBJ1-1 - TRBV7-8 - TGTGCCAGCAGCCCCAGGACAGTGAACACTGAAGCTTTCTTT CASSPRTVNTEAFF
TRBJ2-1 TRBD2 TRBV5-1 - TGCGCCAGCAGCTTAAGCGGGAGCTCCTACAATGAGCAGTTCTTC CASSLSGSSYNEQFF
TRBJ2-1 TRBD1 TRBV24-1 - TGTGCCACCAGTGAACCAGGGACAGGGGCCAATGAGCAGTTCTTC CATSEPGTGANEQFF
TRBJ2-2 - TRBV20-1 once TGCGCGACAGCGAACACCGGGGAGCTGTTTTTT CATANTGELFF
TRBJ2-3 TRBD1 TRBV7-9 - TGTGCCAGCAGCTTATCCGGGACAGTAGAAGATACGCAGTATTTT CASSLSGTVEDTQYF